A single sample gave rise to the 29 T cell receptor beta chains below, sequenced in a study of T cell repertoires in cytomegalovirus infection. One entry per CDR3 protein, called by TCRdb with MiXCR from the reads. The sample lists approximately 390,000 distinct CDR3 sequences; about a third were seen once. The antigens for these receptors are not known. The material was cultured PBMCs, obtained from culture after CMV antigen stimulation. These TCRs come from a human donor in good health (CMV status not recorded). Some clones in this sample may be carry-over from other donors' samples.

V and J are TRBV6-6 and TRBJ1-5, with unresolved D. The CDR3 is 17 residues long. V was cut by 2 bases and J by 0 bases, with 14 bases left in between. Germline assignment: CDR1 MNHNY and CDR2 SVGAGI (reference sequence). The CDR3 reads CASSYKASVYSNQPQHF. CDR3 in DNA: TGTGCCAGCAGTTACAAGGCTAGCGTTTATAGCAATCAGCCCCAGCATTTT.

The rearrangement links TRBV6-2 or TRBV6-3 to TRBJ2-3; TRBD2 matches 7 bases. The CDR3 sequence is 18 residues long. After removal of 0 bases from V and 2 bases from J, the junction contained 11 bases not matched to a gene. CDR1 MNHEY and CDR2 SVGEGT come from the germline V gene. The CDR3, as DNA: TGTGCCAGCAGTTACTCGTATCATCTAGCGGAGTTCACAGATACGCAGTATTTT. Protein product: CASSYSYHLAEFTDTQYF.

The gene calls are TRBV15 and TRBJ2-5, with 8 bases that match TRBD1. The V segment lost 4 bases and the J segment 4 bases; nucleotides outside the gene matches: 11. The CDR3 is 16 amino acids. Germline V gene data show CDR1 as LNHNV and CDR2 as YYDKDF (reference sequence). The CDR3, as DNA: TGTGCCACCAGCACCCTTATTGGAACAGGGGGAGAGACCCAGTACTTC. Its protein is CATSTLIGTGGETQYF.

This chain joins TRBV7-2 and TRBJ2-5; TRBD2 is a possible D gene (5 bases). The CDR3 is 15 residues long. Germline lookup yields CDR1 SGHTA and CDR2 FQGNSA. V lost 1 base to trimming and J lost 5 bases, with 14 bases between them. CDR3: CASSLDGVFDETQYF. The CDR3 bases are TGTGCCAGCAGCTTAGACGGGGTTTTCGACGAGACCCAGTACTTC.

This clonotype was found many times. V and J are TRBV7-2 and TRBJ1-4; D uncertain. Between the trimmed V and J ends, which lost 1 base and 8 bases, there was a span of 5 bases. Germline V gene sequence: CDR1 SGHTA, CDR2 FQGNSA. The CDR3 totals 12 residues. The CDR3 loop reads CASSLEEEKLFF. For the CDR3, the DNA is TGTGCCAGCAGCTTAGAGGAAGAAAAACTGTTTTTT.

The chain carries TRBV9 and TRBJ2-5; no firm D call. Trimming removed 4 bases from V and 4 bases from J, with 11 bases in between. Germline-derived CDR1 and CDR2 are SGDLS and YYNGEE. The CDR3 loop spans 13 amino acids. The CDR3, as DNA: TGTGCCAGCAGCTTGTCGAATCTAGAGACCCAGTACTTC. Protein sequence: CASSLSNLETQYF. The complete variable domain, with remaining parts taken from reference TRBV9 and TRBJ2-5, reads DSGVTQTPKHLITATGQRVTLRCSPRSGDLSVYWYQQSLDQGLQFLIQYYNGEERAKGNILERFSAQQFPDLHSELNLSSLELGDSALYFCASSLSNLETQYFGPGTRLLVL.

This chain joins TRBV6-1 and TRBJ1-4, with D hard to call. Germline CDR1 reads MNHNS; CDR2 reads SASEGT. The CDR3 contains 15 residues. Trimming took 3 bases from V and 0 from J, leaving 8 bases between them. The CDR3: CASSEIPATNEKLFF. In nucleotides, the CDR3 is TGTGCCAGCAGTGAGATACCTGCAACTAATGAAAAACTGTTTTTT.

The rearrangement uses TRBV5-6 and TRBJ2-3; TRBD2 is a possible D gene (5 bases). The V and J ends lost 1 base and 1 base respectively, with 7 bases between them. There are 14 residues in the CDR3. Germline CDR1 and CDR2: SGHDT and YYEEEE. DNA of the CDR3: TGTGCCAGCAGCTTGCTTAGCGGCACAGATACGCAGTATTTT. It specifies CASSLLSGTDTQYF.

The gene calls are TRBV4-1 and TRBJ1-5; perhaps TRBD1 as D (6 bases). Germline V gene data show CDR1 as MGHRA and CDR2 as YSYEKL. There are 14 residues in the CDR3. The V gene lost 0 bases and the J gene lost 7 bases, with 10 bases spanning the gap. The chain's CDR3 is CASSQEGRGQPQHF. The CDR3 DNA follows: TGCGCCAGCAGCCAAGAGGGCAGGGGACAGCCCCAGCATTTT.

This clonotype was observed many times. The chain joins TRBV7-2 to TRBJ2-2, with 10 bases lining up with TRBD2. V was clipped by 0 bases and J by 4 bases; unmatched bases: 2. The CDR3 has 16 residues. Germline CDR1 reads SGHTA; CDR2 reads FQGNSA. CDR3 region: CASSLASGRSTGELFF. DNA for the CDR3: TGTGCCAGCAGCTTAGCTAGCGGGAGGTCCACCGGGGAGCTGTTTTTT. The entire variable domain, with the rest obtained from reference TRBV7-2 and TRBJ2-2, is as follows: GAGVSQSPSNKVTEKGKDVELRCDPISGHTALYWYRQSLGQGLEFLIYFQGNSAPDKSGLPSDRFSAERTGGSVSTLTIQRTQQEDSAVYLCASSLASGRSTGELFFGEGSRLTVL.

The CDR3 DNA reads TGCGCCAGCAGCCAAGAGGGACAGTACGGGGAGACCCAGTACTTC. Amino acid sequence: CASSQEGQYGETQYF. V is TRBV4-1 and J is TRBJ2-5; 7 bases align to TRBD1. The CDR3 contains 15 residues. V lost 0 bases and J lost 5; bases outside the gene matches: 6. Germline CDR1 reads MGHRA; CDR2 reads YSYEKL.

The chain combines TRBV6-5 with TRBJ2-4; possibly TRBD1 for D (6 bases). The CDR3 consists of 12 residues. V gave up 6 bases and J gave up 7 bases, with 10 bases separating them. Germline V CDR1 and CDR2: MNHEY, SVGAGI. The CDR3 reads CASSQDSNIQYF. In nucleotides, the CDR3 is TGTGCCAGCAGCCAGGACAGTAACATTCAGTACTTC.

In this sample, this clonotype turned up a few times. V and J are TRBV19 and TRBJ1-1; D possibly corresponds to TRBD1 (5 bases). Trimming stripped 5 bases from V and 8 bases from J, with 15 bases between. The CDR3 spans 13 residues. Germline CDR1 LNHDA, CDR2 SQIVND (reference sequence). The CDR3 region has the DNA TGTGCCAGTAGTTTCACCGGGACGTTGGAAGCTTTCTTT. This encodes CASSFTGTLEAFF.

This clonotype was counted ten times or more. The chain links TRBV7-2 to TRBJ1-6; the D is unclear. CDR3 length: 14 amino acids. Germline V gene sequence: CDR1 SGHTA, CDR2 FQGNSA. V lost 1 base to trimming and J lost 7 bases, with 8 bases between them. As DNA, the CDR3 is TGTGCCAGCAGCTTAGAATCCGCGAATTCACCCCTCCACTTT. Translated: CASSLESANSPLHF.

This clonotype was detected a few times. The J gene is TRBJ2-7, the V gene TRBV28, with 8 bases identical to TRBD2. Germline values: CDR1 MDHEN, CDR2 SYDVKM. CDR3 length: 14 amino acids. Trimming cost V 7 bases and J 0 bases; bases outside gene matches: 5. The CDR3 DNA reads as TGTGCCAGCATCACTAGCGGCAGCTCCTACGAGCAGTACTTC. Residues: CASITSGSSYEQYF.

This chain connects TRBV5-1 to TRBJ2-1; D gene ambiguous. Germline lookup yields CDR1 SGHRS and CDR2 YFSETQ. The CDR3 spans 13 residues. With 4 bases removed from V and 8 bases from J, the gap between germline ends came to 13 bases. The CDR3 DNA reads TGCGCCAGCAGCCTCCCCACGCTCGATGAGCAGTTCTTC. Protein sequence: CASSLPTLDEQFF.

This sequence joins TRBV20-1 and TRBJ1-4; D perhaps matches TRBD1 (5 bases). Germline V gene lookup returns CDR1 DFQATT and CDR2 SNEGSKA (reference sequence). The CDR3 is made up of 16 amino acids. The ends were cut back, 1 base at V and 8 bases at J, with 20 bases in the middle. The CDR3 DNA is TGCAGTGCTAGAGCCCCAAGGGGAGGGAAGGAAGAAAAACTGTTTTTT. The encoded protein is CSARAPRGGKEEKLFF.

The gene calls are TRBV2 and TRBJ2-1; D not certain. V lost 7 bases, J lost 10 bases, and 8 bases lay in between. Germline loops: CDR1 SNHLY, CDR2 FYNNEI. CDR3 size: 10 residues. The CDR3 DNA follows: TGTGCCAGCATCTGGCTCGAGCAGTTCTTC. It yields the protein CASIWLEQFF.

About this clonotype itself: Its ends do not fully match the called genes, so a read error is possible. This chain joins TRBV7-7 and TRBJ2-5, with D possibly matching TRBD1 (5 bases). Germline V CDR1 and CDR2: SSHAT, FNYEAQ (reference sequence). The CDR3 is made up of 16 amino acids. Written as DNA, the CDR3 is TGTGCTAGCAGCTTAGCCGAAGGAACAGGACAAGAGACCCAGTACTTC. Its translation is CASSLAEGTGQETQYF.

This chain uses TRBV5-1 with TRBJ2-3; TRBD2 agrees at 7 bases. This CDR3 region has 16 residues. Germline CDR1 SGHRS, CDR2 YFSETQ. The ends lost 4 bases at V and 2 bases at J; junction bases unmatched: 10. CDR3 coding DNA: TGCGCCAGCAGCCCTGCTGTGGGAGGGCCCACAGATACGCAGTATTTT. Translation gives CASSPAVGGPTDTQYF.

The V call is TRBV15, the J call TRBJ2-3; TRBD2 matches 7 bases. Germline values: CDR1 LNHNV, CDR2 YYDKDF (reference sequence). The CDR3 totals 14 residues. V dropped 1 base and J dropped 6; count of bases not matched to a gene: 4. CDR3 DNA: TGTGCCACCAGCAGAGGCTTGGGAGGGGATACGCAGTATTTT. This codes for CATSRGLGGDTQYF.

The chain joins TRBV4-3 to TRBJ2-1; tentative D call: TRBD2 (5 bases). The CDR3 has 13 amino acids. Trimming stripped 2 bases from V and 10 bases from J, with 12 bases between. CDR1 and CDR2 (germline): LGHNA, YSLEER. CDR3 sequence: CASSQSRTWEQFF. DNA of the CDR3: TGCGCCAGCAGCCAATCTAGGACTTGGGAGCAGTTCTTC.

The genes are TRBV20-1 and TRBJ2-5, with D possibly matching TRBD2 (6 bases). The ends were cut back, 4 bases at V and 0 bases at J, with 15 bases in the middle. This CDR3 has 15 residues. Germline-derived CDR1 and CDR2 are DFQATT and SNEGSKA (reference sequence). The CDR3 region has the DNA TGCAGTGCTATCTCTGAGCGGGCACACCAAGAGACCCAGTACTTC. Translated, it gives CSAISERAHQETQYF.

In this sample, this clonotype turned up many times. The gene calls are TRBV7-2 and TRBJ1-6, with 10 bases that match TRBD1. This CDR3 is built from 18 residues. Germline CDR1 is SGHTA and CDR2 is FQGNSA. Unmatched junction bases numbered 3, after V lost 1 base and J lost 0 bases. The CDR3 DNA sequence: TGTGCCAGCAGCTTAGGTCGGACAGGGGGCTCCTATAATTCACCCCTCCACTTT. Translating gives CASSLGRTGGSYNSPLHF.

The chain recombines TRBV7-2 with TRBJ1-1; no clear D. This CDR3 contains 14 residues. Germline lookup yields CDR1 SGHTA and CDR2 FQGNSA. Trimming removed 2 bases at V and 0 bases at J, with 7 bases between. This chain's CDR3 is CASSLFDVNTEAFF. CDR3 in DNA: TGTGCCAGCAGCTTATTTGACGTGAACACTGAAGCTTTCTTT.

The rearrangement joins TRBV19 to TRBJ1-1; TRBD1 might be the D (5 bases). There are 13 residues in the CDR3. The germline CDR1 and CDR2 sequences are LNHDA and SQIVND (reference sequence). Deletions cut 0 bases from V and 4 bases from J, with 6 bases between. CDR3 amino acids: CASSIEGVTEAFF. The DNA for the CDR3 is TGTGCCAGTAGTATAGAGGGGGTCACTGAAGCTTTCTTT.

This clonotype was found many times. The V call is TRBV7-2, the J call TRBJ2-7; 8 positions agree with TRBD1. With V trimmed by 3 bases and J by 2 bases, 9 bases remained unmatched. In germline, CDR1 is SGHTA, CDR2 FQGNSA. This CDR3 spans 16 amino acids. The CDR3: CASSLAGQGYPYEQYF. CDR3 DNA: TGTGCCAGCAGCTTGGCCGGACAGGGTTATCCCTACGAGCAGTACTTC.

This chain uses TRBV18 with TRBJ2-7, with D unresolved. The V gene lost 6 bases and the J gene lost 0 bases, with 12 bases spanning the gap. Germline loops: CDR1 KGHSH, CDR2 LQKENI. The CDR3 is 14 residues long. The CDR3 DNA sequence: TGTGCCAGCTCCGGAATAGAAAGCTCCTACGAGCAGTACTTC. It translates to CASSGIESSYEQYF.

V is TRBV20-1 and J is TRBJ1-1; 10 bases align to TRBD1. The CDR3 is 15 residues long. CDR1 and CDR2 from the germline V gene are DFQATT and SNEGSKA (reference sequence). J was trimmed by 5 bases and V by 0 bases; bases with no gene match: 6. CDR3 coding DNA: TGCAGTGCTAGAGATCGACAGGGGGCTGGAACTGAAGCTTTCTTT. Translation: CSARDRQGAGTEAFF.